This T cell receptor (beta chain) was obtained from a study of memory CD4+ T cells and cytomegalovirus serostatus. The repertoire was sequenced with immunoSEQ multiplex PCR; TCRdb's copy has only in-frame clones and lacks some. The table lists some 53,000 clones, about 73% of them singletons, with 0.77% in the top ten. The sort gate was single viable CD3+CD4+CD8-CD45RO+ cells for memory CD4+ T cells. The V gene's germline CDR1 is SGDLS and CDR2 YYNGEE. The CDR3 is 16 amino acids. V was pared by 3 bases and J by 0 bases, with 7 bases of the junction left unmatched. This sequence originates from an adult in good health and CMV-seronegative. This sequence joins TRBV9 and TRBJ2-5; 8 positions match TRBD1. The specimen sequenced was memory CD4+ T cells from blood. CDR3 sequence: CASSAGQVGYQETQYF. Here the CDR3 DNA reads TGTGCCAGCAGCGCGGGACAGGTAGGGTACCAAGAGACCCAGTACTTC.